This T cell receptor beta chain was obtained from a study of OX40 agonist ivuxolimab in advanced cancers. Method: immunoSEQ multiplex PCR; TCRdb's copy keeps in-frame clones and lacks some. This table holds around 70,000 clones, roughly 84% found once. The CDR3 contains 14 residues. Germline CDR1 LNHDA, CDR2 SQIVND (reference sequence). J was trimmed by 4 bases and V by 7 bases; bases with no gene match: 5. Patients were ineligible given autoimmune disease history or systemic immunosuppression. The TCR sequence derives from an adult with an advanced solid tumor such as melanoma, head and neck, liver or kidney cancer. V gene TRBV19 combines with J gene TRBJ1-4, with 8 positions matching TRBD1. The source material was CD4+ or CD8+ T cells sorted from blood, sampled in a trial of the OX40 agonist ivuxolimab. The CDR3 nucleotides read TGTGCCAGTACAGACAGGGGACGTAATGAAAAACTGTTTTTT. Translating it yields CASTDRGRNEKLFF.